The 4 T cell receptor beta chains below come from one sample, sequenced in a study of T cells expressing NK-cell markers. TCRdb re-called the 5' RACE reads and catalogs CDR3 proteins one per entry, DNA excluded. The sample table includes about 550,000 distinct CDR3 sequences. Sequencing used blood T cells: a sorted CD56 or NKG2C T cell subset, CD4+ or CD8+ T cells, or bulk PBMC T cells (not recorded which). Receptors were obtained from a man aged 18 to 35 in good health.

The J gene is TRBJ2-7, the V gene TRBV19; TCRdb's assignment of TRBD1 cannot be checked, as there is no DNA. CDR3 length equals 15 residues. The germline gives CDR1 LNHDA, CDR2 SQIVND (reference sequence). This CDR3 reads CASQISGQGTYEQYF. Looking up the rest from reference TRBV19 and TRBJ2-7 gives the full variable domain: DGGITQSPKYLFRKEGQNVTLSCEQNLNHDAMYWYRQDPGQGLRLIYYSQIVNDFQKGDIAEGYSVSREKKESFPLTVTSAQKNPTAFYLCASQISGQGTYEQYFGPGTRLTVT.

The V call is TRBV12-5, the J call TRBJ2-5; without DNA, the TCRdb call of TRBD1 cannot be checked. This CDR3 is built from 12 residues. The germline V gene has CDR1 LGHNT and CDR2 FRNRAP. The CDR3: CASAGAGETQYF.

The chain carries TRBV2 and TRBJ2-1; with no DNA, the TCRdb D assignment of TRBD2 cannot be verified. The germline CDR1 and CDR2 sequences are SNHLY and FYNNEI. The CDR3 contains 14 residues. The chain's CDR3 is CASSGSRASYEQFF.

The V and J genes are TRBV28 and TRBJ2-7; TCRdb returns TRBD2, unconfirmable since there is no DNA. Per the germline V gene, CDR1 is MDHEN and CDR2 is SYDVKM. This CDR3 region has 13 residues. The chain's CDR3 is CASRSGLAGEQYF.